Listed below are T cell receptor beta chains from one sample, sequenced in a study of blood T cell repertoires in COVID-19. The protocol was immunoSEQ multiplex PCR, while the TCRdb copy is restricted to in-frame clones and leaves out a portion. The sample lists around 190,000 clones; about 88% were seen once. Sequencing used peripheral blood. These receptors came from a man between 50 and 59 years old with COVID-19, enrolled during active disease. Each CDR3 is given with its conserved first and last residue. Each record gives: D gene, J gene, clone size, V gene, CDR3 DNA, CDR3 protein. A D gene is named only where the DNA matches it firmly. The size field is filled for only some rows; it gives once, few, many or a size class.

TRBD1,TRBJ2-3,-,TRBV7-3,TGTGCCAGCAGCTTAAAAGGGACAGGGGTATCAGGAGATACGCAGTATTTT,CASSLKGTGVSGDTQYF
TRBD2,TRBJ2-1,-,TRBV7-9,TGTGCCAGCAGCTTAGCTGGAGCGGGGTCCCGGAATGAGCAGTTCTTC,CASSLAGAGSRNEQFF
-,TRBJ2-5,once,TRBV9,TGTGCCAGCAGCGACGCGAGCCCAGGGACCCAGTACTTC,CASSDASPGTQYF
-,TRBJ2-7,-,TRBV19,TGTGCCAGTAGTATTTCCGACAGGTTGGGGTACGAGCAGTACTTC,CASSISDRLGYEQYF
-,TRBJ1-5,-,TRBV10-3,TGTGCCATCAGTGAGGGCAGCAATCAGCCCCAGCATTTT,CAISEGSNQPQHF
-,TRBJ1-3,many,TRBV7-2,TGTGCCAGAGAACTAAACACCATATATTTT,CARELNTIYF
-,TRBJ2-7,-,TRBV6-5,TGTGCCAGCAGTTACCAGGGGTCCGAATACGAGCAGTACTTC,CASSYQGSEYEQYF
TRBD1,TRBJ1-1,-,TRBV27,TGTGCCAGCAGTTTCGACAGGGCCTTGAACACTGAAGCTTTCTTT,CASSFDRALNTEAFF
TRBD2,TRBJ2-1,-,TRBV29-1,TGCAGCGTCCCCCGGGCTAGCGGGAGGGTGCAAGATGAGCAGTTCTTC,CSVPRASGRVQDEQFF
-,TRBJ1-1,few,TRBV5-4,TGTGCCAGCAGCTTTACCGGGACTTTGAACACTGAAGCTTTCTTT,CASSFTGTLNTEAFF
-,TRBJ1-1,-,TRBV29-1,TGCAGCGATTACCGCGGGGTGGGAGCTTTCTTT,CSDYRGVGAFF
-,TRBJ1-4,-,TRBV18,TGTGCCAGCTCACCATTAGATCCTAATAATGAAAAACTGTTTTTT,CASSPLDPNNEKLFF
-,TRBJ1-2,-,TRBV7-2,TGTGCCAGCAGCTTCCCGGGTCCCGAGCGTGGCTACACCTTC,CASSFPGPERGYTF
TRBD1,TRBJ2-3,-,TRBV14,TGTGCCAGCAGCGCACAGGGGTTGGGCACAGATACGCAGTATTTT,CASSAQGLGTDTQYF
-,TRBJ1-5,-,TRBV27,TGTGCCAGCAGTTTGAAGGGGTATAGCAATCAGCCCCAGCATTTT,CASSLKGYSNQPQHF
TRBD2,TRBJ2-7,-,TRBV6-5,TGTGCCAGCAGTTGGCTAGCGGGGAGGAAGGTCTACGAGCAGTACTTC,CASSWLAGRKVYEQYF
TRBD1,TRBJ2-3,-,TRBV2,TGTGCCAGCAGTGAGGACAGGGGGCGCCGTTTGATAGATACGCAGTATTTT,CASSEDRGRRLIDTQYF
TRBD1,TRBJ2-7,-,TRBV7-2,TGTGCCAGCAGCTTAGACAGCGGCAGGGGGATCTACGAGCAGTACTTC,CASSLDSGRGIYEQYF
-,TRBJ1-4,few,TRBV9,TGTGCCAGCAGCAAGACAGGAACTAATGAAAAACTGTTTTTT,CASSKTGTNEKLFF
-,TRBJ1-1,once,TRBV28,TGTGCCAGCAGTTCGACAGTAAACACTGAAGCTTTCTTT,CASSSTVNTEAFF
TRBD1,TRBJ1-1,-,TRBV5-4,TGTGCCAGCAGCTCCGACAGGGGGAGGACTGAAGCTTTCTTT,CASSSDRGRTEAFF
TRBD2,TRBJ2-1,-,TRBV7-3,TGTGCCAGCAGCCCCGGGGCTAGCGGGAGCGGCAATGAGCAGTTCTTC,CASSPGASGSGNEQFF
-,TRBJ1-1,-,TRBV18,TGTGCCAGCTCACCAGCTTACCTCAGGGGATTGGCTTTCTTT,CASSPAYLRGLAFF
-,TRBJ2-1,-,TRBV27,TGTGCCAGCAGCCTTGGTGCAGGGGATGAGCAGTTCTTC,CASSLGAGDEQFF
TRBD1,TRBJ1-5,-,TRBV30,TGTGCCTGGAGTATAACAGGGGAGTATCAGCCCCAGCATTTT,CAWSITGEYQPQHF
-,TRBJ1-1,-,TRBV19,TGTGCCAGTAGTATTTCAATTAACACTGAAGCTTTCTTT,CASSISINTEAFF
-,TRBJ1-5,-,TRBV2,TGTGCCAGCAGTGAAGACGGGGATGGCAATCAGCCCCAGCATTTT,CASSEDGDGNQPQHF
-,TRBJ2-7,-,TRBV7-2,TGTGCCAGCAGCGCCCAGGGTTTAGATCGATTGGAGCAGTACTTC,CASSAQGLDRLEQYF
-,TRBJ2-1,-,TRBV5-4,TGTGCCAGCAGCTTGGGAGACTCCTACAATGAGCAGTTCTTC,CASSLGDSYNEQFF
-,TRBJ1-5,-,TRBV4-2,TGTGCCAGCAGCCAAGCGTTAGAAAGCAATCAGCCCCAGCATTTT,CASSQALESNQPQHF
TRBD1,TRBJ1-2,-,TRBV5-1,TGCGCCAGCAGCTTAAACAGGGGGAAACGCTACACCTTC,CASSLNRGKRYTF
-,TRBJ2-4,-,TRBV7-9,TGTGCCAGCAGCTTAGCACCAGCGGGCGCAAACATTCAGTACTTC,CASSLAPAGANIQYF
-,TRBJ2-5,-,TRBV12-3/TRBV12-4,TGTGCCAGCAGTTGGAGTCAAGAGACCCAGTACTTC,CASSWSQETQYF
-,TRBJ1-1,few,TRBV7-9,TGTGCCAGCAGCTCCGGGGTGACCACTGAGAACACTGAAGCTTTCTTT,CASSSGVTTENTEAFF
-,TRBJ1-1,-,TRBV2,TGTGCCAGCTCGAGGGGGGGTGATCGAGCCCCTATGAACACTGAAGCTTTCTTT,CASSRGGDRAPMNTEAFF
-,TRBJ1-3,-,TRBV7-2,TGTGCCAGCAGCTTTTCGGTTCTGGGGGCGAGCTCTGGAAACACCATATATTTT,CASSFSVLGASSGNTIYF
-,TRBJ2-3,once,TRBV30,TGTGCCTGGAGTGTACGACTCGTCTCAGATACGCAGTATTTT,CAWSVRLVSDTQYF
-,TRBJ2-2,-,TRBV9,TGTGCCAGCAGCGTAGTTGGCCACCGATACACCGGGGAGCTGTTTTTT,CASSVVGHRYTGELFF
-,TRBJ1-1,-,TRBV12-3/TRBV12-4,TGTGCCAGCATCCACAGGATGAACACTGAAGCTTTCTTT,CASIHRMNTEAFF
-,TRBJ2-7,-,TRBV7-2,TGTGCCAGCAGCTTAGAGCAGGGGCGAATCCCCTACGAGCAGTACTTC,CASSLEQGRIPYEQYF
TRBD2,TRBJ2-1,-,TRBV2,TGTGCCAGCAGTCCCCAGCGGGAGCTTGAGCAGTTCTTC,CASSPQRELEQFF
-,TRBJ1-4,-,TRBV28,TGTGCCACCCTGGTTAGGGGTGAAAAACTGTTTTTT,CATLVRGEKLFF
-,TRBJ1-3,-,TRBV6-1,TGTGCCAGCAGTGAGACAATGAGAAACACCATATATTTT,CASSETMRNTIYF
TRBD2,TRBJ2-3,-,TRBV11-2,TGTGCCAGCAGCCGGGGGGAAAACCCAGATACGCAGTATTTT,CASSRGENPDTQYF
-,TRBJ1-2,-,TRBV4-2,TGTGCCAGCAGCCAAGTTCAGGAATTTAACTATGGCTACACCTTC,CASSQVQEFNYGYTF
TRBD1,TRBJ1-5,-,TRBV12-5,TGTGCTAGTGGTTTGGGAACAGGGGGCAATCAGCCCCAGCATTTT,CASGLGTGGNQPQHF
-,TRBJ2-7,-,TRBV5-4,TGTGCCAGCAGCACAAGGCGCCCCATCCGACAGGAGGATTCCTACGAGCAGTACTTC,CASSTRRPIRQEDSYEQYF
TRBD1,TRBJ1-6,-,TRBV4-3,TGCGCCAGCAGCCAGCGAACCGGGACAGGAAATTCACCCCTCCACTTT,CASSQRTGTGNSPLHF
TRBD1,TRBJ2-2,once,TRBV6-4,TGTGCCAGTTCAAGATGGGGGACAGGGTCGAACACCGGGGAGCTGTTTTTT,CASSRWGTGSNTGELFF
-,TRBJ2-3,once,TRBV7-9,TGTGCCAGCAGCGCAGTGGTTAGCACAGATACGCAGTATTTT,CASSAVVSTDTQYF
TRBD2,TRBJ2-1,-,TRBV30,TGTGCCTGGATCAACGTAGAGGCTAGCGGGAGTAATGAGCAGTTCTTC,CAWINVEASGSNEQFF
-,TRBJ2-7,-,TRBV21-1,TGTGCCAGCACTCGGGACAGGGTAAGACACGAGCAGTACTTC,CASTRDRVRHEQYF
-,TRBJ2-3,-,TRBV18,TGTGCCAGCTCATCTGGGGGCAGGGATACGCAGTATTTT,CASSSGGRDTQYF
TRBD1,TRBJ1-2,-,TRBV25-1,TGTGCCAGCAGTCCCCCGGGGGGACAGGGAGGGTACACCTTC,CASSPPGGQGGYTF
-,TRBJ2-5,-,TRBV11-1,TGTGCCAGCAGCTTCGGTCAGGGAGAGACCCAGTACTTC,CASSFGQGETQYF